This is a list of T cell receptor beta chains from one sample in a study of T cells in Graves' hyperthyroidism and ophthalmopathy. TCRdb passed the multiplex PCR reads through MiXCR, listing each CDR3 protein once. Here the sample spans more than 500,000 distinct CDR3 sequences, under 60% being singletons. The specimen was peripheral blood or thyroid tissue (not recorded which). The receptors stem from an adult woman with Graves' disease, either hyperthyroidism or ophthalmopathy (not recorded which). The CDR3 runs from the conserved cysteine through the conserved F or W. The D gene is left open where the match is weak. Clone size is shown for a subset of rows, as once, few, many or a class of expanded clone.

abundance	d_gene	v_gene	j_gene	CDR3aa	CDR3nt
many	TRBD1	TRBV20-1	TRBJ2-7	CSARTGQTTIYEQYF	TGCAGTGCTAGGACGGGACAGACCACAATTTACGAGCAGTACTTC
many	NA	TRBV4-1	TRBJ1-5	CASSQDSEGNQPQHF	TGCGCCAGCAGCCAAGATTCAGAGGGAAATCAGCCCCAGCATTTT
NA	NA	TRBV10-3	TRBJ1-1	CAIKPKDVNTEAFF	TGTGCCATCAAGCCAAAGGATGTGAACACTGAAGCTTTCTTT
NA	TRBD1	TRBV11-2	TRBJ1-2	CASSLRTGSNYGYTF	TGTGCCAGCAGCTTAAGGACAGGCTCTAACTATGGCTACACCTTC
few	NA	TRBV7-2	TRBJ2-5	CASSLVAYGETQYF	TGTGCCAGCAGCTTAGTAGCTTATGGGGAGACCCAGTACTTC
NA	NA	TRBV20-1	TRBJ1-5	CSAIRDPNQPQHF	TGCAGTGCGATCCGGGACCCAAATCAGCCCCAGCATTTT
few	NA	TRBV10-3	TRBJ1-1	CAMKSQGNTEAFF	TGTGCCATGAAATCACAGGGTAACACTGAAGCTTTCTTT
once	NA	TRBV5-1	TRBJ2-2	CASSMVPIDTGELFF	TGCGCCAGCAGCATGGTCCCCATAGACACCGGGGAGCTGTTTTTT
many	NA	TRBV12-3/TRBV12-4	TRBJ2-5	CASRPAVYGTQYF	TGTGCCAGCAGGCCGGCGGTTTATGGGACCCAGTACTTC
many	TRBD1	TRBV6-1	TRBJ1-5	CASSQGTVPDQPQHF	TGTGCCAGCAGTCAAGGGACAGTTCCCGATCAGCCCCAGCATTTT
NA	NA	TRBV30	TRBJ2-7	CAWSVGGRYYEHYF	TGTGCCTGGAGTGTTGGAGGCCGCTACTACGAGCACTACTTC
NA	NA	TRBV7-8	TRBJ1-1	CASSLGSWGRETEAFF	TGTGCCAGCAGCTTGGGGTCTTGGGGGCGTGAGACTGAAGCTTTCTTT
NA	NA	TRBV29-1	TRBJ2-1	CSATEGGNRYNEQFF	TGCAGCGCTACTGAAGGGGGAAATCGCTACAATGAGCAGTTCTTC
NA	NA	TRBV11-2	TRBJ1-1	CASTQLNTEAFF	TGTGCCAGCACTCAGTTGAACACTGAAGCTTTCTTT